These 32 T cell receptor beta chains were all obtained from the same sample, sequenced in a study of T cells in Graves' hyperthyroidism and ophthalmopathy (dated by TCRdb to 2018 to 2020). Libraries were constructed by multiplex PCR. The sequencer listed for this sample is Illumina HiSeq 2000. Amplification of TCR beta CDR3 regions was carried out from RNA transcripts. The TCR CDR3 was subjected to a first round of RT-PCR using the HTBI primer set and the Qiagen OneStep RT-PCR kit. TCRdb handled the public reads itself, with Q25 trimming in fastp and clone calling in MiXCR, and kept productive beta chains. Rows with a matching CDR3 protein are joined into one entry that keeps the most common DNA and genes. The sample yields more than 350,000 distinct CDR3 sequences; about 15% were counted once. The top ten clonotypes cover almost 35% of the sample. The specimen was blood. The receptors stem from a woman in her twenties or thirties with Graves' hyperthyroidism that later progressed to Graves' ophthalmopathy.

This clonotype was seen a few times. The chain combines TRBV7-9 with TRBJ1-1, with 7 nucleotides matching TRBD1. The germline gives CDR1 SEHNR, CDR2 FQNEAQ (reference sequence). The V and J ends lost 8 bases and 5 bases, in that order; junction bases with no gene match: 11. The CDR3 sequence is 14 residues long. The DNA for the CDR3 is TGTGCCAGCCAAAGACAGGGAAGGGGGACTGAAGCTTTCTTT. Its protein is CASQRQGRGTEAFF. The entire variable domain, with the rest obtained from reference TRBV7-9 and TRBJ1-1, is as follows: DTGVSQNPRHKITKRGQNVTFRCDPISEHNRLYWYRQTLGQGPEFLTYFQNEAQLEKSRLLSDRFSAERPKGSFSTLEIQRTEQGDSAMYLCASQRQGRGTEAFFGQGTRLTVV.

The chain is built from TRBV6-1 and TRBJ2-2; 8 bases match TRBD1. V lost 4 bases to trimming and J lost 1 base; unmatched junction nucleotides: 8. This CDR3 region has 17 residues. Germline V lookup: CDR1 MNHNS, CDR2 SASEGT. The CDR3 is CASSAPTGVGNTGELFF. The CDR3, as DNA: TGTGCCAGCAGTGCCCCGACAGGGGTCGGGAACACCGGGGAGCTGTTTTTT.

This clonotype came up a few times. The gene calls are TRBV29-1 and TRBJ1-1; D is uncertain. The CDR3 covers 12 residues. Trimming left V 0 bases short and J 7 bases short, with 9 bases between. CDR1 and CDR2 (germline): SQVTM, ANQGSEA. The CDR3 loop reads CSVEELRSEAFF. The CDR3 DNA is TGCAGCGTTGAAGAATTGAGGAGTGAAGCTTTCTTT. Based on the CDR3 plus reference TRBV29-1 and TRBJ1-1, the full variable domain is SAVISQKPSRDICQRGTSLTIQCQVDSQVTMMFWYRQQPGQSLTLIATANQGSEATYESGFVIDKFPISRPNLTFSTLTVSNMSPEDSSIYLCSVEELRSEAFFGQGTRLTVV.

In this sample, this clonotype turned up many times. V usage is TRBV27 and J usage is TRBJ1-5, with 7 bases lining up with TRBD1. The CDR3 is 14 amino acids. V was pared by 5 bases and J by 5 bases, with 6 bases of the junction left unmatched. Germline-derived CDR1 and CDR2 are MNHEY and SMNVEV (reference sequence). CDR3 sequence (DNA): TGTGCCAGCAGTAGACAGGGACGGGATCAGCCCCAGCATTTT. Encoded protein: CASSRQGRDQPQHF.

The chain links TRBV5-1 to TRBJ2-5; no clear D gene. Per the germline V gene, CDR1 is SGHRS and CDR2 is YFSETQ. V was clipped by 0 bases and J by 0 bases, with 9 bases between them. The CDR3 runs 15 residues. Here the CDR3 reads CASSLGMTDQETQYF. The CDR3 DNA follows: TGCGCCAGCAGCTTGGGCATGACCGACCAAGAGACCCAGTACTTC.

The table lists this clonotype with many counts. The V and J genes are TRBV3-1 and TRBJ2-3; 12 positions agree with TRBD2. The CDR3 runs to 17 residues. Germline-derived CDR1 and CDR2 are LGHDT and YNNKEL (reference sequence). V trimming: 3 bases; J trimming: 5 bases; junction bases outside the gene matches: 9. This CDR3 is CASSQRTSGIHGDTQYF. CDR3 nucleotide sequence: TGTGCCAGCAGCCAGCGGACTAGCGGGATTCACGGAGATACGCAGTATTTT.

The chain combines TRBV5-1 with TRBJ2-1; TRBD1 matches 8 bases. V was pared by 0 bases and J by 7 bases, with 12 bases of the junction left unmatched. CDR1 is SGHRS, CDR2 YFSETQ, per germline. The CDR3 length is 17 residues. The CDR3 DNA follows: TGCGCCAGCAGCTTGGATGGACAGGGAGAAACCTGGAATGAGCAGTTCTTC. The encoded protein is CASSLDGQGETWNEQFF.

The chain links TRBV13 to TRBJ1-6; D is uncertain. There are 12 residues in the CDR3. Trimming shortened V by 7 bases and J by 7 bases, and 8 bases separated the two germline ends. CDR1 PRHDT and CDR2 FYEKMQ come from the germline V gene (reference sequence). This CDR3 is CASKGRNSPLHF. DNA for the CDR3: TGTGCCAGCAAAGGGAGGAATTCACCCCTCCACTTT.

This clonotype was detected many times. The chain is built from TRBV12-3 or TRBV12-4 and TRBJ2-5; no clear D. V gave up 8 bases and J gave up 4 bases, with 14 bases separating them. CDR3 length equals 13 residues. CDR3 nucleotide sequence: TGTGCCAGCTGGGTTTGGGTTCCAGAGACCCAGTACTTC. Encoded protein: CASWVWVPETQYF.

At least ten counts were recorded for this clonotype. This sequence joins TRBV20-1 and TRBJ1-2; weak D call: TRBD1 (6 bases). The CDR3 consists of 15 residues. Between the trimmed V and J ends, which lost 0 bases and 2 bases, there was a span of 13 bases. In germline, CDR1 is DFQATT, CDR2 SNEGSKA (reference sequence). In DNA form, the CDR3 reads TGCAGTGCTAGAGATCCCGGGGGGGCGAACTATGGCTACACCTTC. Protein product: CSARDPGGANYGYTF.

At least ten counts were recorded for this clonotype. The CDR3 DNA reads TGTGCCAGCAGCGGTAGCGGGAACCCCTACGAGCAGTACTTC. Translated: CASSGSGNPYEQYF. The rearrangement links TRBV7-9 to TRBJ2-7, with 8 bases aligning to TRBD2. Germline V gene lookup returns CDR1 SEHNR and CDR2 FQNEAQ (reference sequence). The CDR3 length is 14 residues. V was pared by 5 bases and J by 2 bases, with 5 bases of the junction left unmatched.

The chain combines TRBV7-9 with TRBJ1-2; a possible D gene is TRBD1 (5 bases). The CDR3 runs 13 residues. The germline gives CDR1 SEHNR, CDR2 FQNEAQ (reference sequence). Trimming left V 1 base short and J 5 bases short, with 8 bases between. CDR3 coding DNA: TGTGCCAGCAGCTTAGATGGGGGTTATGGCTACACCTTC. Translating it yields CASSLDGGYGYTF.

The chain is built from TRBV19 and TRBJ1-1; weak D call: TRBD1 (6 bases). CDR3 length: 13 residues. Trimming pared 7 bases from V and 4 bases from J, leaving 13 bases between. The germline gives CDR1 LNHDA, CDR2 SQIVND (reference sequence). In DNA form, the CDR3 reads TGTGCCAGTACCTCTGGGACAATCACTGAAGCTTTCTTT. Translation: CASTSGTITEAFF.

The chain combines TRBV27 with TRBJ2-7; TRBD1 is a possible D gene (6 bases). V lost 1 base and J lost 3, with 13 bases in between. CDR3 length: 15 residues. Germline CDR1 is MNHEY and CDR2 is SMNVEV (reference sequence). The CDR3 sequence: CASSLYPGHRYEQYF. The CDR3 DNA follows: TGTGCCAGCAGTTTATATCCGGGACACCGCTACGAGCAGTACTTC.

This clonotype has more than one count but fewer than ten. A single base separates this from a much larger clone, so it may be a read error. The chain has TRBV20-1 and TRBJ2-7; 7 positions match TRBD1. Looked up from germline, CDR1 is DFQATT and CDR2 is SNEGSKA (reference sequence). The CDR3 is made up of 14 amino acids. The CDR3: CSAEAGTASCEQYF. CDR3 nucleotide sequence: TGCAGTGCCGAGGCCGGGACAGCCTCCTGCGAGCAGTACTTC.

The V call is TRBV4-1, the J call TRBJ2-1; D remains ambiguous. V was trimmed by 0 bases and J by 5 bases, leaving 17 bases between them. Germline V lookup: CDR1 MGHRA, CDR2 YSYEKL. This CDR3 contains 17 residues. The CDR3 DNA reads as TGCGCCAGCAGCCAAGAAGGGAACGGCCCTGAAGACAATGAGCAGTTCTTC. This translates into CASSQEGNGPEDNEQFF.

This clonotype was picked up many times. The chain carries TRBV10-3 and TRBJ2-1; D is ambiguous. CDR3 length: 11 residues. Germline CDR1 is ENHRY and CDR2 is SYGVKD. The V end lost 6 bases, the J end lost 4 bases, and 4 bases lay between the germline ends. Here the CDR3 DNA reads TGTGCCATCAGGGATTACAATGAGCAGTTCTTC. It translates to CAIRDYNEQFF.

This clonotype was found many times. The chain combines TRBV12-3 or TRBV12-4 with TRBJ2-1; the D gene is possibly TRBD2 (6 bases). The CDR3 is 19 amino acids. Between the trimmed V and J ends, which lost 6 bases and 5 bases, there was a span of 29 bases. CDR3 sequence: CASRRLTKGLLIGHNEQFF. As DNA, the CDR3 is TGTGCCAGCAGAAGACTGACAAAGGGACTCCTGATCGGCCACAATGAGCAGTTCTTC.

The V and J genes are TRBV29-1 and TRBJ2-1; unclear D gene. V was shortened by 4 bases and J by 0 bases, with 10 bases between the two germline ends. Germline values: CDR1 SQVTM, CDR2 ANQGSEA. This CDR3 has 14 amino acids. CDR3 nucleotides: TGCAGCGTTGGGACGGCGAGCTCCTACAATGAGCAGTTCTTC. It codes for CSVGTASSYNEQFF.

The chain combines TRBV4-1 with TRBJ1-4; weak D call: TRBD1 (5 bases). The CDR3 contains 17 residues. Germline V gives CDR1 MGHRA, CDR2 YSYEKL. V shed 3 bases and J shed 0 bases, with 14 bases lying between them. The CDR3 DNA reads as TGCGCCAGCAGCCACGTTCAGTGGGGGACAACTAATGAAAAACTGTTTTTT. Its protein product is CASSHVQWGTTNEKLFF.

The chain has TRBV2 and TRBJ2-1, with 12 bases that match TRBD2. The CDR3 has 19 amino acids. CDR1 SNHLY and CDR2 FYNNEI come from the germline V gene. Trimming removed 5 bases from V and 5 bases from J; junction bases left unmatched: 16. The CDR3 DNA follows: TGTGCCAGCAGTAGACGACTAGCGGGGGACTTTATTACCCACAATGAGCAGTTCTTC. As protein: CASSRRLAGDFITHNEQFF.

This clonotype was picked up many times. This chain uses TRBV18 with TRBJ2-7, with D unclear. This CDR3 is built from 13 residues. Looked up from germline, CDR1 is KGHSH and CDR2 is LQKENI. V was trimmed by 2 bases and J by 5 bases, leaving 10 bases between them. The CDR3 sequence: CASSPSGRNEQYF. The CDR3, as DNA: TGTGCCAGCTCACCATCCGGCCGCAACGAGCAGTACTTC.

This clonotype was recorded at least ten times. This chain links TRBV7-9 with TRBJ1-1; D might be TRBD1 (5 bases). V lost 1 base to trimming and J lost 8 bases, with 23 bases between them. The CDR3 has 17 amino acids. In germline, CDR1 is SEHNR, CDR2 FQNEAQ (reference sequence). CDR3 amino acids: CASSLEAPGRQNAEAFF. The CDR3 DNA sequence: TGTGCCAGCAGCTTAGAGGCACCGGGACGTCAAAATGCAGAAGCTTTCTTT. The full variable domain, rest sourced from reference TRBV7-9 and TRBJ1-1, is DTGVSQNPRHKITKRGQNVTFRCDPISEHNRLYWYRQTLGQGPEFLTYFQNEAQLEKSRLLSDRFSAERPKGSFSTLEIQRTEQGDSAMYLCASSLEAPGRQNAEAFFGQGTRLTVV.

The rearrangement uses TRBV18 and TRBJ2-1; 11 positions match TRBD2. The CDR3 totals 16 residues. Unmatched junction bases numbered 9, after V lost 8 bases and J lost 3 bases. In germline, CDR1 is KGHSH, CDR2 LQKENI. CDR3 amino acids: CASLGGTSGIYNEQFF. The CDR3 region has the DNA TGTGCCAGCCTCGGGGGGACTAGCGGAATCTACAATGAGCAGTTCTTC.

This clonotype showed up just a few times. The chain recombines TRBV12-3 or TRBV12-4 with TRBJ2-4; the D gene is possibly TRBD1 (6 bases). The CDR3 runs 15 residues. The germline V and J ends were trimmed by 3 bases and 3 bases, with 12 bases remaining between them. This CDR3 reads CASSFWGLGKNIQYF. Written as DNA, the CDR3 is TGTGCCAGCAGTTTTTGGGGGCTTGGCAAAAACATTCAGTACTTC.

At least ten counts were recorded for this clonotype. The CDR3 DNA reads as TGTGCCAGCAGCTCCAACCCCGGGGAGCTGTTTTTT. Amino acid sequence: CASSSNPGELFF. V usage is TRBV9 and J usage is TRBJ2-2; D unresolved. Deletions cut 4 bases from V and 6 bases from J, with 7 bases between. Germline V gives CDR1 SGDLS, CDR2 YYNGEE. The CDR3 runs 12 residues.

This clonotype was found a few times. J is TRBJ1-1 and V is TRBV29-1; no firm D call. The ends were cut back, 3 bases at V and 10 bases at J, with 15 bases in the middle. This CDR3 contains 12 residues. Germline CDR1 is SQVTM and CDR2 is ANQGSEA. The CDR3 nucleotides are TGCAGCGTTGATGGAGCCAGCCTCGGAGCTTTCTTT. It yields the protein CSVDGASLGAFF.

This clonotype has a count of ten or more. The chain recombines TRBV12-3 or TRBV12-4 with TRBJ2-2; 8 nucleotides align to TRBD1. The CDR3 sequence is 15 residues long. Trimming took 6 bases from V and 1 from J; bases not matched to a gene: 4. The chain's CDR3 is CASREGQENTGELFF. Here the CDR3 DNA reads TGTGCCAGCAGGGAGGGACAGGAGAACACCGGGGAGCTGTTTTTT.

The rearrangement joins TRBV2 to TRBJ1-4, with D hard to call. V dropped 5 bases and J dropped 4 bases, with 11 bases sitting between them. This CDR3 has 14 amino acids. CDR1 and CDR2 (germline): SNHLY, FYNNEI. Here the CDR3 DNA reads TGTGCCAGCAGTCAGCTAGCAGATAATGAAAAACTGTTTTTT. Amino acid sequence: CASSQLADNEKLFF.

The chain employs TRBV28 and TRBJ2-6; 7 positions match TRBD1. After removal of 6 bases from V and 3 bases from J, the junction contained 2 bases not matched to a gene. This CDR3 region has 14 residues. CDR1 and CDR2 from the germline V gene are MDHEN and SYDVKM. The CDR3 bases are TGTGCCAGCAGAACAGGGGTTGGGGCCAACGTCCTGACTTTC. Its translation: CASRTGVGANVLTF.

This clonotype was observed many times. CDR3 loop: CASRDYRVKGTEAFF. The CDR3 DNA reads TGTGCCAGTAGGGATTACAGGGTAAAGGGCACTGAAGCTTTCTTT. The chain links TRBV19 to TRBJ1-1, with a possible D match to TRBD1 (6 bases). Germline assignment: CDR1 LNHDA and CDR2 SQIVND (reference sequence). The CDR3 is 15 residues long. V was trimmed by 6 bases and J by 4 bases, leaving 18 bases between them. Full variable domain (rest looked up from reference TRBV19 and TRBJ1-1): DGGITQSPKYLFRKEGQNVTLSCEQNLNHDAMYWYRQDPGQGLRLIYYSQIVNDFQKGDIAEGYSVSREKKESFPLTVTSAQKNPTAFYLCASRDYRVKGTEAFFGQGTRLTVV.

This clonotype showed up many times. The chain employs TRBV2 and TRBJ2-6, with TRBD2 identical over 11 bases. V lost 5 bases and J lost 0; bases outside the gene matches: 0. Germline V gene lookup returns CDR1 SNHLY and CDR2 FYNNEI. The CDR3 runs 16 residues. The CDR3 region is CASSTSGGSGANVLTF. The DNA of the CDR3 is TGTGCCAGCAGTACTAGCGGGGGCTCTGGGGCCAACGTCCTGACTTTC.